Here is one T cell receptor (beta chain) with its context. Its antigen remains unknown. The data were obtained in a study of shared clonotypes between healthy human individuals. Naive CD45RA+ and memory CD45RA-negative subsets were split from CD4+ cells. Study-wide points: The study found 4.5% to 5% of naive CD4 clonotypes shared across a handful of donors. Rarefaction gave evidence that sorted-subset sequencing remained incomplete despite large depth.

Each subset's genomic DNA was shared equally among a number of immunoSEQ plates. Assay used: immunoSEQ multiplex PCR; TCRdb lists only in-frame clones, some missing. The sample has 1,400,000 or so clones, about 98.5% seen once. The CDR3 is 14 residues long. Between the trimmed V and J ends, which lost 5 bases and 4 bases, there was a span of 14 bases. Looked up from germline, CDR1 is MNHEY and CDR2 is SVGAGI. The material sequenced was naive CD4+ T cells sorted from blood. Subset meaning: CD45RA+ positively selected. The TCR comes from a man aged 25-45 years in good health. V is TRBV6-5 and J is TRBJ1-1; D perhaps matches TRBD1 (6 bases). CDR3 nucleotides: TGTGCCAGCAGTCTGCGGGGGCTAAGCACTGAAGCTTTCTTT. Protein sequence: CASSLRGLSTEAFF.